This T cell receptor beta chain stems from a study of control samples from healthy donors and cancer patients. Produced via immunoSEQ multiplex PCR; TCRdb's table is partial and in-frame only. The data show some 160,000 clones, roughly 92% seen once. The CDR3 is 17 amino acids. The germline gives CDR1 GTSNPN, CDR2 SVGIG (reference sequence). Trimming at V came to 3 bases and at J to 7 bases, leaving 15 bases not matched to a gene. This clonotype was sampled from a woman aged 25 to 39 in good health. The material sequenced was blood. The chain joins TRBV30 to TRBJ2-1; 10 nucleotides line up with TRBD1. CDR3 protein: CAWRVSGTGVFRNEQFF. CDR3 in DNA: TGTGCCTGGAGAGTCTCGGGGACAGGGGTTTTTAGGAATGAGCAGTTCTTC.